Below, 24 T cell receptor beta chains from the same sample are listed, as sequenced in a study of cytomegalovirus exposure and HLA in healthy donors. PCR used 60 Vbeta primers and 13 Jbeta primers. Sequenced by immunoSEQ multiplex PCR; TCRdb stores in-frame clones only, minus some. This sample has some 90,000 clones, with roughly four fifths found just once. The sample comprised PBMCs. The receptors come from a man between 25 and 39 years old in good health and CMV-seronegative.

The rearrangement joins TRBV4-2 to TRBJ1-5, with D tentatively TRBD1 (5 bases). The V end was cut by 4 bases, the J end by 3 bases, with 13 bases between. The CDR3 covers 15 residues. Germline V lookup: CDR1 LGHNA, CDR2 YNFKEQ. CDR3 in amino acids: CASSLEGRPNQPQHF. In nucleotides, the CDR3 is TGTGCCAGCAGCCTAGAGGGGCGGCCCAATCAGCCCCAGCATTTT.

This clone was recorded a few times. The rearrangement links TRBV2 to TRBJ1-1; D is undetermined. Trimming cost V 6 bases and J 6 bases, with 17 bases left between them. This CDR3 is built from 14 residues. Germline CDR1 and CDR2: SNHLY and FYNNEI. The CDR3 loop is CASSLSQTSPEAFF. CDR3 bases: TGTGCCAGCAGCCTCTCGCAAACATCCCCTGAAGCTTTCTTT.

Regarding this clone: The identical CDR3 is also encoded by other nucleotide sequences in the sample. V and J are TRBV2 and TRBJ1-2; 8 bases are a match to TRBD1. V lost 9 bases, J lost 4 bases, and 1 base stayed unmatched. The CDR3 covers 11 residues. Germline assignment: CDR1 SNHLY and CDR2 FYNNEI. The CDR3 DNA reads TGTGCCAGAACAGGGGGCTATGGCTACACCTTC. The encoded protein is CARTGGYGYTF.

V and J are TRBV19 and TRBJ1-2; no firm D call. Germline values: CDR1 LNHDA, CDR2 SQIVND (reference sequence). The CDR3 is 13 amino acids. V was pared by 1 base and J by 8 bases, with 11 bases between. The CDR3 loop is CASSIGGAWGYTF. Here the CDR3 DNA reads TGTGCCAGTAGTATAGGAGGCGCCTGGGGCTACACCTTC.

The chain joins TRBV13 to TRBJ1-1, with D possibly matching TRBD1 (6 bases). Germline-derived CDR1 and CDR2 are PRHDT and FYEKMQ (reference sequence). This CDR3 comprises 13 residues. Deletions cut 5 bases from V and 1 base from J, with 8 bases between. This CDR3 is CASSTTGNTEAFF. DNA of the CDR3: TGTGCCAGCAGCACGACAGGGAACACTGAAGCTTTCTTT.

CDR3 DNA sequence: TGTGCCAGCTCACCACCCAGCGGGAGAATAGATACGCAGTATTTT. This encodes CASSPPSGRIDTQYF. The chain carries TRBV18 and TRBJ2-3; 8 bases fit TRBD2. Trimming cost V 0 bases and J 5 bases; bases outside gene matches: 4. Germline V gene data show CDR1 as KGHSH and CDR2 as LQKENI. This CDR3 has 15 amino acids.

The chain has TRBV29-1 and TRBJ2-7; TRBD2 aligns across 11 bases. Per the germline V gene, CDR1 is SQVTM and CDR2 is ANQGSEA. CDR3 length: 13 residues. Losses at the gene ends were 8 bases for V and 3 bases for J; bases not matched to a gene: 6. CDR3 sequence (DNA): TGCAGCACCCCCGGGACTAGCGGCTACGAGCAGTACGTC. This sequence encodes CSTPGTSGYEQYV.

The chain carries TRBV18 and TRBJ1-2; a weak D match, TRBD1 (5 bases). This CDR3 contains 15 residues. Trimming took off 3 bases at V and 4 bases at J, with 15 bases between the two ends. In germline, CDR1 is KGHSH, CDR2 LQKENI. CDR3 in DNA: TGTGCCAGCTCACCGCCTGCGCGGGACCTCTATGGCTACACCTTC. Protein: CASSPPARDLYGYTF.

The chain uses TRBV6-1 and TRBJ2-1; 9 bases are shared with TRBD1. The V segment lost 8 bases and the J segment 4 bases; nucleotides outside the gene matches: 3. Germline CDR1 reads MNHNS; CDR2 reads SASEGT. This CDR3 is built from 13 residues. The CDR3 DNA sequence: TGTGCCAGCCCGGACAGGGGATACAATGAGCAGTTCTTC. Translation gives CASPDRGYNEQFF.

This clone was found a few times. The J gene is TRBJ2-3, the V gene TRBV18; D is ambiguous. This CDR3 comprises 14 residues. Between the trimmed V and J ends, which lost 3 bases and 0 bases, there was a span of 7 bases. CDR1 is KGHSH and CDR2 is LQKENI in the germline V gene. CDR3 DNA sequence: TGTGCCAGCTCACCGGCAGTAAGCACAGATACGCAGTATTTT. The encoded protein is CASSPAVSTDTQYF.

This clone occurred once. The CDR3 bases are TGCAGCGGCTTTCTCGGCTATGGCTACACCTTC. It encodes CSGFLGYGYTF. The J gene is TRBJ1-2, the V gene TRBV29-1; D unclear. V gave up 7 bases and J gave up 4 bases, with 10 bases separating them. Germline loops: CDR1 SQVTM, CDR2 ANQGSEA. The CDR3 runs to 11 residues. Looking up the rest from reference TRBV29-1 and TRBJ1-2 gives the full variable domain: SAVISQKPSRDICQRGTSLTIQCQVDSQVTMMFWYRQQPGQSLTLIATANQGSEATYESGFVIDKFPISRPNLTFSTLTVSNMSPEDSSIYLCSGFLGYGYTFGSGTRLTVV.

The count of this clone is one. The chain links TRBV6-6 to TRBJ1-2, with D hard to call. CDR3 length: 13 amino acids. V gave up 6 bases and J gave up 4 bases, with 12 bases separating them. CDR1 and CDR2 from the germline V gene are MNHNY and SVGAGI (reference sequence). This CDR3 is CASRSPTVYGYTF. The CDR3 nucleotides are TGTGCCAGCAGGAGCCCTACAGTCTATGGCTACACCTTC.

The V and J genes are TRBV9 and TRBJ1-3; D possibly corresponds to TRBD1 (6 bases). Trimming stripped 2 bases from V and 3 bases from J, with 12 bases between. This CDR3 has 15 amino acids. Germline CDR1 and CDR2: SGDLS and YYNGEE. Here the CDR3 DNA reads TGTGCCAGCAGCGTTTCAGGGGATAGTGGAAACACCATATATTTT. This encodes CASSVSGDSGNTIYF.

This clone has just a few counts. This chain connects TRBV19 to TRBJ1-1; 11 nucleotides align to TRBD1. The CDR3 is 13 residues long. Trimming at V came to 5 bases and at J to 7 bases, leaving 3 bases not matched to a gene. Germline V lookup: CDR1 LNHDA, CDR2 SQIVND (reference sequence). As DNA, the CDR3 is TGTGCCAGTAGTGTTGGGACAGGGGGTGAAGCTTTCTTT. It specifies CASSVGTGGEAFF.

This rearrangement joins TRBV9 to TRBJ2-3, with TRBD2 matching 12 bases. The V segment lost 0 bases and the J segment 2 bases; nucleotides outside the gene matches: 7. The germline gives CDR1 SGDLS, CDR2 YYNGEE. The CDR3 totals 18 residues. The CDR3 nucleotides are TGTGCCAGCAGCGTAGCTGGGCTAGCGGGGGGGAACACAGATACGCAGTATTTT. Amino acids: CASSVAGLAGGNTDTQYF. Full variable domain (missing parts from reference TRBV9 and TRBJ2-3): DSGVTQTPKHLITATGQRVTLRCSPRSGDLSVYWYQQSLDQGLQFLIQYYNGEERAKGNILERFSAQQFPDLHSELNLSSLELGDSALYFCASSVAGLAGGNTDTQYFGPGTRLTVL.

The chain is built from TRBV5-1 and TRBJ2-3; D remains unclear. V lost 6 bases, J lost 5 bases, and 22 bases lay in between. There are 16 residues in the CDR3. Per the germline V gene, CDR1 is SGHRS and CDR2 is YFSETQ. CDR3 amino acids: CASTLQSPLSGDTQYF. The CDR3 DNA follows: TGCGCCAGCACCCTCCAGAGTCCCCTTTCGGGAGATACGCAGTATTTT.

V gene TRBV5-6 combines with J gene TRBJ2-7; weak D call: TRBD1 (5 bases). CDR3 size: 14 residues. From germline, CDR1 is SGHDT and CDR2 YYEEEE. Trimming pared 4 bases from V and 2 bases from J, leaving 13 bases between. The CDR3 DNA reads TGTGCCAGCAGCCCAGACGACAGAGCCTACGAGCAGTACTTC. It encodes CASSPDDRAYEQYF.

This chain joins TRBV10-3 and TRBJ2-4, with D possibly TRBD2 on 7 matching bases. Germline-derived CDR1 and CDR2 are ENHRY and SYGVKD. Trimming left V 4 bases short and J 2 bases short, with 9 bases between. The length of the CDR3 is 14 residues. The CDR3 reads CAISGGGPKNIQYF. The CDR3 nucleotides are TGTGCCATCAGTGGGGGGGGGCCCAAAAACATTCAGTACTTC.

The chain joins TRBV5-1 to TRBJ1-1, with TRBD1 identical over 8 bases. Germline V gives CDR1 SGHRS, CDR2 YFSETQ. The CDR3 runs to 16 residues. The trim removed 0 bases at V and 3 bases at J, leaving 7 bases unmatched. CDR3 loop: CASSLAAGGEYTEAFF. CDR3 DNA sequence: TGCGCCAGCAGCTTGGCCGCAGGGGGCGAGTACACTGAAGCTTTCTTT.

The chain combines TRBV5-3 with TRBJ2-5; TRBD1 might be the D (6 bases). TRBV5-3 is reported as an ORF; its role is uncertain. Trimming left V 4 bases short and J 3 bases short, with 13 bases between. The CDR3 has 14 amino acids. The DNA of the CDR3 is TGTGCCAGAAGCATACCGCCAGGGGAAGAGACCCAGTACTTC. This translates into CARSIPPGEETQYF.

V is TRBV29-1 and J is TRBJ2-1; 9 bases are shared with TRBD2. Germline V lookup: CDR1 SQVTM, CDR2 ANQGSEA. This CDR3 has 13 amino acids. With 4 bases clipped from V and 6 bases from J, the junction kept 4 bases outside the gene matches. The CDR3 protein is CSVAGGRANEQFF. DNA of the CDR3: TGCAGCGTTGCGGGCGGGAGGGCCAATGAGCAGTTCTTC.

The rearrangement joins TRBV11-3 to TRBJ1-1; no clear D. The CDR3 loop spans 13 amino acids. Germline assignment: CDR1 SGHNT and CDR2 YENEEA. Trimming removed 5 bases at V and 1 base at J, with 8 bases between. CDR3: CASSLHKNTEAFF. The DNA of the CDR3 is TGTGCCAGCAGCCTCCACAAGAACACTGAAGCTTTCTTT. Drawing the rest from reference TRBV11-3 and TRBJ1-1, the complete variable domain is EAGVVQSPRYKIIEKKQPVAFWCNPISGHNTLYWYLQNLGQGPELLIRYENEEAVDDSQLPKDRFSAERLKGVDSTLKIQPAELGDSAVYLCASSLHKNTEAFFGQGTRLTVV.

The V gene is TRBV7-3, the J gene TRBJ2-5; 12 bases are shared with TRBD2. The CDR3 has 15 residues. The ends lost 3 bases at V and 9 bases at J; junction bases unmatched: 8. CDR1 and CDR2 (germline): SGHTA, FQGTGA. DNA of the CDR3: TGTGCCAGCAGCTTCACTAGCGGGGGGCATGAGGCCCAGTACTTC. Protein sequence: CASSFTSGGHEAQYF.

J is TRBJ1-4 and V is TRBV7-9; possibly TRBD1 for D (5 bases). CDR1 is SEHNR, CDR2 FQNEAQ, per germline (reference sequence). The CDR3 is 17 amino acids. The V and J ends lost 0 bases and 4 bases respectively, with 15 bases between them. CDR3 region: CASSLAREATNNEKLFF. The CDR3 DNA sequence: TGTGCCAGCAGCTTAGCCAGGGAGGCGACTAATAATGAAAAACTGTTTTTT.